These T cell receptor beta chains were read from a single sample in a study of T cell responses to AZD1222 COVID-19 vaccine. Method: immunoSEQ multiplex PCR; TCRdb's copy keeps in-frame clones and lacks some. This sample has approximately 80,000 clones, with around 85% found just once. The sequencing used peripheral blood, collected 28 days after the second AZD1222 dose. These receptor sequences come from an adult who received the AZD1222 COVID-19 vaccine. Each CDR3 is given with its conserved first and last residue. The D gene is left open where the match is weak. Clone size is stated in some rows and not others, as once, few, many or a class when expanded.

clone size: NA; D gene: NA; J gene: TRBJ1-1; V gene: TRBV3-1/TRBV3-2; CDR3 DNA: TGTGCCAGCAGCCGAGAAGCAGGGGAAGCTTTCTTT; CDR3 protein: CASSREAGEAFF
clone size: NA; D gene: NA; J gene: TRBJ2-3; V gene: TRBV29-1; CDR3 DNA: TGCAGCGTTATTTGGAGGGGGCGACCAGATACGCAGTATTTT; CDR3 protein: CSVIWRGRPDTQYF
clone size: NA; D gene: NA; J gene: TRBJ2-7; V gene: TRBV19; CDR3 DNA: TGTGCCAGTAGTATGGGCGCTAGTAGCTACGAGCAGTACTTC; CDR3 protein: CASSMGASSYEQYF
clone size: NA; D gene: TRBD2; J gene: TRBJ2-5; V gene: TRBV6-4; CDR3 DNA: TGTGCCAGCACTACCGGGGGGATACAAGAGACCCAGTACTTC; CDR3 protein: CASTTGGIQETQYF
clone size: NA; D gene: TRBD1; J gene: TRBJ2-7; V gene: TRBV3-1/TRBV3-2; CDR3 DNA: TGTGCCAGCAGCCAAGGGACAGGGAAGTTAGGCGAGCAGTACTTC; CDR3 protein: CASSQGTGKLGEQYF
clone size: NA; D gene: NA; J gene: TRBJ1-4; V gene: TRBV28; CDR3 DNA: TGTGCCAGCAGTCCCCGGGGAGGGTCGAATGAAAAACTGTTTTTT; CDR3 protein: CASSPRGGSNEKLFF
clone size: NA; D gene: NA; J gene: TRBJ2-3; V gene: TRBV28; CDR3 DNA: TGTGCCAGCAAGCCTCCGGGCATCACAGATACGCAGTATTTT; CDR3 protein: CASKPPGITDTQYF
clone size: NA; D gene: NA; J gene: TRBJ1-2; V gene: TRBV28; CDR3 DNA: TGTGCCAGCAGCTACGTACAGGCGAGAGGTGACTATGGCTACACCTTC; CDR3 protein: CASSYVQARGDYGYTF
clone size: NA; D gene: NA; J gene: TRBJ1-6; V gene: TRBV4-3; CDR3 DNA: TGCGCCAGCAGCCAAGATGATGACAGGCCGTATAATTCACCCCTCCACTTT; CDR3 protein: CASSQDDDRPYNSPLHF
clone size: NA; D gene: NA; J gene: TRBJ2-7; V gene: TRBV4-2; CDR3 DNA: TGTGCCAGCAGCCAAGAACTACAGCACTACGAGCAGTACTTC; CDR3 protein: CASSQELQHYEQYF
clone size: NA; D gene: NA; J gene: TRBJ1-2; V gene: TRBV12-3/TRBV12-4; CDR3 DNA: TGTGCCAGCAGTCCGACTTCTAACTATGGCTACACCTTC; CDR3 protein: CASSPTSNYGYTF
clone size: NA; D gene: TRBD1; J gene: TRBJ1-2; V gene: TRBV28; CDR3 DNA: TGTGCCAGCAGCCGGACAGGGATCCAAAGTAACTATGGCTACACCTTC; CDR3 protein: CASSRTGIQSNYGYTF
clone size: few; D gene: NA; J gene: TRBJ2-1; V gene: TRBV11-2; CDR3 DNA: TGTGCCAGCAACACCGGGACCTACTACAATGAGCAGTTCTTC; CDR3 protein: CASNTGTYYNEQFF